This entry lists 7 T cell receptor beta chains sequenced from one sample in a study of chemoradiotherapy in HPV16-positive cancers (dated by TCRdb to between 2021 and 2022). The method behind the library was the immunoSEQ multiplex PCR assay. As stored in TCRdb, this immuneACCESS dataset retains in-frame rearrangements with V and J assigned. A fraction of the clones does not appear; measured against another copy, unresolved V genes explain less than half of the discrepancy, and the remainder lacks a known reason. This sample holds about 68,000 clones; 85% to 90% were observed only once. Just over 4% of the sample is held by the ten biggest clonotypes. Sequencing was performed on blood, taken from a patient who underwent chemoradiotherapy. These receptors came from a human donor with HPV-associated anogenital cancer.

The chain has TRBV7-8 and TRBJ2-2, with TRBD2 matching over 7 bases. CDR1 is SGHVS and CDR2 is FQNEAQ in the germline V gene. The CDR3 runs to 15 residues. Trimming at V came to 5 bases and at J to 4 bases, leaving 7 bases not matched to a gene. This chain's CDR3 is CASSPGRGRTGELFF. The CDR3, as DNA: TGTGCCAGCAGCCCAGGGAGGGGACGCACCGGGGAGCTGTTTTTT.

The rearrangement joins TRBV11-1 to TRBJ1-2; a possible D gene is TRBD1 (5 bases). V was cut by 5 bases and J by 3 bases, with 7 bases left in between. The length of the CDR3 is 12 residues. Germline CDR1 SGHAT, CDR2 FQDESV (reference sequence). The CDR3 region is CASSRGDYGYTF. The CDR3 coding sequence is TGTGCCAGCAGCCGGGGGGACTATGGCTACACCTTC. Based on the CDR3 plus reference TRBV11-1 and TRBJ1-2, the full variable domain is EAEVAQSPRYKITEKSQAVAFWCDPISGHATLYWYRQILGQGPELLVQFQDESVVDDSQLPKDRFSAERLKGVDSTLKIQPAELGDSAMYLCASSRGDYGYTFGSGTRLTVV.

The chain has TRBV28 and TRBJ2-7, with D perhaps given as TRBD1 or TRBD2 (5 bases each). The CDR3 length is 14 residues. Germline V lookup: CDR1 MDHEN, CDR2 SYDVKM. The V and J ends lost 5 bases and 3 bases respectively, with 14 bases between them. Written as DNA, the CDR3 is TGTGCCAGCAGTCCCCGGGACGGCCTCTACGAGCAGTACTTC. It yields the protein CASSPRDGLYEQYF.

The CDR3 loop is CSVRQGGYGYTF. The CDR3 DNA reads TGCAGCGTTCGGCAGGGCGGGTATGGCTACACCTTC. The genes are TRBV29-1 and TRBJ1-2, with TRBD1 as a possible D gene (5 bases). The germline gives CDR1 SQVTM, CDR2 ANQGSEA. The ends were cut back, 5 bases at V and 5 bases at J, with 12 bases in the middle. The CDR3 consists of 12 residues.

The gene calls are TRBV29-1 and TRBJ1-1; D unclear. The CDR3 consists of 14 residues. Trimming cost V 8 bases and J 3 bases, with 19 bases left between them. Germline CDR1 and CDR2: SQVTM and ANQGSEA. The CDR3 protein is CSQLGGREDTEAFF. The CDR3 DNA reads TGCAGCCAACTAGGAGGCCGAGAGGACACTGAAGCTTTCTTT.

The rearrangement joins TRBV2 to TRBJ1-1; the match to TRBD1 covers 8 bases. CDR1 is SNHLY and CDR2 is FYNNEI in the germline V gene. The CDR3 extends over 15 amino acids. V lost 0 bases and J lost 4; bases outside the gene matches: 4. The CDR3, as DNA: TGTGCCAGCAGTGAAGCTACAGGGGGTGGCACTGAAGCTTTCTTT. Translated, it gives CASSEATGGGTEAFF.

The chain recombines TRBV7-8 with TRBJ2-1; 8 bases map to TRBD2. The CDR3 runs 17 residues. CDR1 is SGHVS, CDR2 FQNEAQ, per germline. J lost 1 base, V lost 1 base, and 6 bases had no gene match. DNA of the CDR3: TGTGCCAGCAGCTTAGTAGGAGCGGGGGCATCCTACAATGAGCAGTTCTTC. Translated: CASSLVGAGASYNEQFF.